Listed below are T cell receptor beta chains from one sample, sequenced in a study of CD8+CD57+ T cells in acquired aplastic anemia. MiXCR, run by TCRdb on the reads, gives a single entry per CDR3 protein. This table holds 200,000 to 250,000 distinct CDR3 sequences, around 49% found once. The sample taken for sequencing was sorted CD4+, CD8+, or CD8+CD57+ T cells (not recorded which) from PBMCs. Receptor source: a human donor with aplastic anemia. CDR3s include the opening cysteine and the closing phenylalanine or tryptophan. The D gene is left open where the match is weak. Only some rows state a clone size, as once, few, many or a class for expanded clones.

D: TRBD2; J: TRBJ2-1; V: TRBV10-2; size: NA; CDR3: CASSARELAGVLYNEQFF; DNA: TGCGCCAGCAGTGCTAGGGAACTAGCGGGGGTGCTATACAATGAGCAGTTCTTC
D: NA; J: TRBJ1-5; V: TRBV24-1; size: many; CDR3: CATSDRTGMGNQPQHF; DNA: TGTGCCACCAGTGACCGCACAGGTATGGGTAATCAGCCCCAGCATTTT
D: TRBD1; J: TRBJ1-5; V: TRBV20-1; size: NA; CDR3: CSARGASGTGADQPQHF; DNA: TGCAGTGCTAGGGGAGCTTCTGGTACAGGGGCCGATCAGCCCCAGCATTTT
D: NA; J: TRBJ2-5; V: TRBV19; size: many; CDR3: CASSPRAKQETQYF; DNA: TGTGCCAGTAGTCCCAGGGCGAAGCAAGAGACCCAGTACTTC
D: NA; J: TRBJ1-5; V: TRBV20-1; size: many; CDR3: CSARNQDNQPQHF; DNA: TGCAGTGCTAGGAATCAGGATAATCAGCCCCAGCATTTT
D: NA; J: TRBJ1-1; V: TRBV29-1; size: NA; CDR3: CSTSRPGRMNTEAFF; DNA: TGCAGCACCTCCCGGCCAGGCAGAATGAACACTGAAGCTTTCTTT
D: NA; J: TRBJ2-3; V: TRBV7-3; size: once; CDR3: CASSLTGGHTDTQYF; DNA: TGTGCCAGCAGCTTAACGGGGGGACACACAGATACGCAGTATTTT
D: NA; J: TRBJ1-6; V: TRBV5-4; size: NA; CDR3: CASSSQPNSPLHF; DNA: TGTGCCAGCAGCTCACAGCCTAATTCACCCCTCCACTTT
D: NA; J: TRBJ1-4; V: TRBV7-2; size: NA; CDR3: CASSPSNEKLFF; DNA: TGTGCCAGCAGCCCTTCTAATGAAAAACTGTTTTTT
D: NA; J: TRBJ1-6; V: TRBV15; size: medium-sized; CDR3: CATSREWDSPLHF; DNA: TGTGCCACCAGCAGAGAATGGGATTCACCCCTCCACTTT
D: NA; J: TRBJ1-4; V: TRBV7-9; size: many; CDR3: CASSIGSATNEKLFF; DNA: TGTGCCAGCAGCATTGGCTCAGCAACTAATGAAAAACTGTTTTTT
D: TRBD2; J: TRBJ2-1; V: TRBV29-1; size: NA; CDR3: CSVIKLAGSNEQFF; DNA: TGCAGCGTTATAAAACTAGCGGGGAGCAATGAGCAGTTCTTC
D: TRBD2; J: TRBJ2-1; V: TRBV10-3; size: NA; CDR3: CAISEVSGGRSSYNEQFF; DNA: TGTGCCATCAGTGAGGTTAGCGGGGGGCGGAGCTCCTACAATGAGCAGTTCTTC
D: NA; J: TRBJ2-2; V: TRBV24-1; size: many; CDR3: CATSDVGMNTGELFF; DNA: TGTGCCACCAGTGATGTGGGGATGAACACCGGGGAGCTGTTTTTT
D: NA; J: TRBJ2-7; V: TRBV5-1; size: NA; CDR3: CASSLGSVVEGFGEQYF; DNA: TGCGCCAGCAGCTTGGGCAGCGTTGTAGAAGGGTTTGGCGAGCAGTACTTC
D: NA; J: TRBJ2-2; V: TRBV10-3; size: NA; CDR3: CAIRPLSDSGELFF; DNA: TGTGCCATCCGGCCTTTGTCTGACTCCGGGGAGCTGTTTTTT
D: TRBD1; J: TRBJ1-1; V: TRBV7-3; size: many; CDR3: CASSLTGGTEAFF; DNA: TGCGCCAGCAGTCTTACAGGGGGCACTGAAGCTTTCTTT
D: TRBD1; J: TRBJ2-7; V: TRBV19; size: NA; CDR3: CASSNTGGYEQYF; DNA: TGTGCCAGTAGTAATACAGGGGGCTACGAGCAGTACTTC
D: TRBD1; J: TRBJ1-5; V: TRBV7-9; size: many; CDR3: CASSKQRGTGANNQPQHF; DNA: TGTGCCAGCAGCAAGCAGAGGGGGACAGGGGCCAACAATCAGCCCCAGCATTTT
D: NA; J: TRBJ2-7; V: TRBV20-1; size: many; CDR3: CSAAGQDAYEQYF; DNA: TGCAGTGCTGCGGGGCAGGACGCCTACGAGCAGTACTTC